This TCR beta chain appears in the sequencing data of a study of blood T cell repertoires in COVID-19. Study-wide context: Specimens from acute and convalescent COVID-19 originated in the United States, Italy and Spain. T cells, B-cell-depleted T cells, or PBMCs supplied cDNA or gDNA.

Here immunoSEQ multiplex PCR was the method, and the copy in TCRdb shows in-frame clones only, minus some. This repertoire shows about 60,000 clones, around 80% found once; its top ten account for 9% to 15%. Germline V gene lookup returns CDR1 MDHEN and CDR2 SYDVKM. The V gene lost 2 bases and the J gene lost 2 bases, with 13 bases spanning the gap. The CDR3 length is 15 residues. This clonotype originated in a human donor in a cohort sampled during active COVID-19. The chain couples TRBV28 to TRBJ2-7; TRBD2 is a possible D gene (5 bases). Sequencing used peripheral blood. This CDR3 reads CASSLHIKEAYEQYF. The DNA of the CDR3 is TGTGCCAGCAGTTTACACATAAAGGAGGCCTACGAGCAGTACTTC.